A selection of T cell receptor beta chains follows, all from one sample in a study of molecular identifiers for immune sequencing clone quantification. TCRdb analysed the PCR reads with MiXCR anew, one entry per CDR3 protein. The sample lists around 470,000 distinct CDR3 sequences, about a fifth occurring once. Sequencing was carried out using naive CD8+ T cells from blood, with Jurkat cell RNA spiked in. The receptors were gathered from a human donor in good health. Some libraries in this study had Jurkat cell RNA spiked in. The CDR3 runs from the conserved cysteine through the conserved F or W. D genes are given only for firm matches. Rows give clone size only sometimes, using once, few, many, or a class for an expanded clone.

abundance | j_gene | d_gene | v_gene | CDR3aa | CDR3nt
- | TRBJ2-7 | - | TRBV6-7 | CASSPSCVYEQYF | TGTGCCAGCAGCCCTTCGTGTGTCTACGAGCAGTACTTC
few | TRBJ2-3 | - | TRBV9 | CASSSPYSDTQYF | TGTGCCAGCAGCTCCCCCTATTCAGATACGCAGTATTTT
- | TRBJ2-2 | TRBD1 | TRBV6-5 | CASSNGTANTGELFF | TGTGCCAGCAGTAACGGGACAGCGAACACCGGGGAGCTGTTTTTT
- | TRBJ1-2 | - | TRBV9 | CASSVANNYGYTF | TGTGCCAGCAGCGTAGCAAATAACTATGGCTACACCTTC
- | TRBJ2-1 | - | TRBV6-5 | CASSYSQVSSYNEQFF | TGTGCCAGCAGTTACTCGCAGGTTAGCTCCTACAATGAGCAGTTCTTC
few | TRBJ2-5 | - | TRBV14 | CASSQDWSRDVQETQYF | TGTGCCAGCAGCCAAGATTGGTCTAGAGATGTACAAGAGACCCAGTACTTC
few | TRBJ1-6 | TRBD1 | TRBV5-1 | CASSLGTGVPNSPLHF | TGCGCCAGCAGCTTGGGGACAGGGGTCCCTAATTCACCCCTCCACTTT
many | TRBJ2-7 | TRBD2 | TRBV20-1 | CSAPGLTYEQYF | TGCAGTGCGCCGGGACTAACTTACGAGCAGTACTTC
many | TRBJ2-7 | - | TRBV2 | CASSVGSGWEQYF | TGTGCCAGCAGTGTCGGATCGGGGTGGGAGCAGTACTTC
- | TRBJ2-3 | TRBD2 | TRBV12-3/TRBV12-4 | CASSLVFSGGTDTQYF | TGTGCCAGCAGTTTAGTTTTTAGCGGGGGCACAGATACGCAGTATTTT
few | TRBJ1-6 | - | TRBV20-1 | CSAREVGDYYNSPLHF | TGCAGTGCTAGAGAGGTTGGGGATTACTATAATTCACCCCTCCACTTT
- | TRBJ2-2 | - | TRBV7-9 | CATQLVGNTGELFF | TGTGCCACGCAACTAGTAGGGAACACCGGGGAGCTGTTTTTT
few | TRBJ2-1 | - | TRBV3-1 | CASSQIAVSGDEQFF | TGTGCCAGCAGCCAAATAGCCGTTTCGGGGGATGAGCAGTTCTTC
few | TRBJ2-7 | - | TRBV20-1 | CSAREGQSSSYEQYF | TGCAGTGCTAGAGAAGGCCAGTCCAGCTCCTACGAGCAGTACTTC
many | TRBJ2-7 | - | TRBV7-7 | CASSAGHHYEQYF | TGTGCCAGCAGCGCGGGACACCACTACGAGCAGTACTTC
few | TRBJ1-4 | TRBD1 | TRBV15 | CATSSSDRGEKLFF | TGTGCCACCAGCAGCTCCGACAGGGGCGAAAAACTGTTTTTT
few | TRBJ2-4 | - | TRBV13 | CASSLGLGGSKNIQYF | TGTGCCAGCAGCTTAGGCTTGGGGGGCTCCAAAAACATTCAGTACTTC
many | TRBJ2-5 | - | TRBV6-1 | CASSERETQYF | TGTGCCAGCAGTGAACGGGAGACCCAGTACTTC
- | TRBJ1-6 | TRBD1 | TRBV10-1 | CASSGTGNSPLHF | TGCGCCAGCAGTGGGACAGGGAATTCACCCCTCCACTTT
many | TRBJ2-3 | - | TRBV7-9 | CASSPPPTLAEAPDTQYF | TGTGCCAGCAGCCCTCCACCGACATTAGCGGAAGCGCCAGATACGCAGTATTTT
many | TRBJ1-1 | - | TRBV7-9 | CASSLTDGKEAFF | TGTGCCAGCAGCTTAACCGACGGGAAGGAAGCTTTCTTT
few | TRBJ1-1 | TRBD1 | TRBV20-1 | CSAAFYRDSGEYTEAFF | TGCAGTGCCGCCTTCTACCGGGACAGTGGGGAGTACACTGAAGCTTTCTTT
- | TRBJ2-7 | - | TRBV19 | CASSSAGEAVYEQYF | TGTGCCAGTAGTTCCGCCGGGGAGGCCGTTTACGAGCAGTACTTC
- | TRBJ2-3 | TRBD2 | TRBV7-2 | CASSFRLAGGANTDTQYF | TGTGCCAGCAGCTTCAGACTAGCGGGAGGAGCGAACACAGATACGCAGTATTTT